Shown below are 2 T cell receptor beta chains from a single sample sequenced in a study of OX40 agonist ivuxolimab in advanced cancers. Using immunoSEQ multiplex PCR, the repertoire was profiled, and TCRdb retains in-frame clones only, with some absent. The data hold some 100,000 clones, with 84% observed a single time. Sequencing used CD4+ or CD8+ T cells sorted from blood, obtained in a trial of the OX40 agonist ivuxolimab. These receptors were collected from an adult with an advanced solid tumor such as melanoma, head and neck, liver or kidney cancer.

The chain uses TRBV7-2 and TRBJ1-5; TRBD1 might be the D (6 bases). In germline, CDR1 is SGHTA, CDR2 FQGNSA. The CDR3 is 18 amino acids. Trimming stripped 1 base from V and 0 bases from J, with 16 bases between. CDR3: CASSLVGGGSNSNQPQHF. CDR3 coding DNA: TGTGCCAGCAGCTTAGTAGGGGGTGGGTCTAATAGCAATCAGCCCCAGCATTTT.

The chain links TRBV9 to TRBJ2-2; D is unresolved. The CDR3 sequence is 15 residues long. Germline CDR1 SGDLS, CDR2 YYNGEE. Trimming stripped 0 bases from V and 1 base from J, with 7 bases between. In DNA, the CDR3 is TGTGCCAGCAGCGTAGCGGCACTGAACACCGGGGAGCTGTTTTTT. Its protein is CASSVAALNTGELFF.